These 27 T cell receptor beta chains originate from one sample sequenced in a study of response to subunit inactivated influenza vaccine. One entry per CDR3 protein results from TCRdb running MiXCR on the RT-PCR reads. The sample lists about 570,000 distinct CDR3 sequences, around 11% occurring once. These data also formed part of another study, on T cells expressing NK-cell markers. This second report adds: UMIs were included in TCR beta cDNA generated by 5'RACE template switching.

The source material was PBMCs from blood, sampled on the day of vaccination. These receptors came from a man aged 50 to 59 who received an inactivated influenza vaccine.

The chain employs TRBV20-1 and TRBJ2-5; D is possibly TRBD2 (5 bases). The germline V gene encodes CDR1 DFQATT and CDR2 SNEGSKA (reference sequence). Trimming left V 0 bases short and J 2 bases short, with 13 bases between. The CDR3 runs 15 residues. CDR3 nucleotides: TGCAGTGCTAGAGATAGCGTCGGCATTCAAGAGACCCAGTACTTC. Encoded protein: CSARDSVGIQETQYF.

This clonotype was seen a handful of times. V gene TRBV6-2 or TRBV6-3 combines with J gene TRBJ1-5; 10 bases are shared with TRBD1. This CDR3 spans 15 amino acids. CDR1 is MNHEY, CDR2 SVGEGT, per germline. J lost 3 bases, V lost 6 bases, and 5 bases had no gene match. CDR3 residues: CASRRQGAFNQPQHF. CDR3 in DNA: TGTGCCAGCAGGAGACAGGGGGCGTTCAATCAGCCCCAGCATTTT.

This clonotype was seen only a few times. The chain uses TRBV27 and TRBJ2-3; D gene uncertain. This CDR3 comprises 15 residues. Per the germline V gene, CDR1 is MNHEY and CDR2 is SMNVEV (reference sequence). V dropped 2 bases and J dropped 0 bases, with 9 bases sitting between them. Written as DNA, the CDR3 is TGTGCCAGCAGTTTAGAGTGGGCAAGCACAGATACGCAGTATTTT. It translates to CASSLEWASTDTQYF.

This clonotype was detected ten times or more. This chain uses TRBV7-9 with TRBJ2-5, with D perhaps TRBD2 (6 bases). This CDR3 is built from 13 residues. Germline-derived CDR1 and CDR2 are SEHNR and FQNEAQ (reference sequence). Trimming shortened V by 5 bases and J by 5 bases, and 12 bases separated the two germline ends. CDR3 loop: CASSPVGRETQYF. The CDR3, as DNA: TGTGCCAGCAGCCCCGTTGGGAGGGAGACCCAGTACTTC.

A few counts support this clonotype. The chain is built from TRBV7-2 and TRBJ2-7; TRBD1 might be the D (6 bases). Trimming removed 7 bases at V and 2 bases at J, with 15 bases between. The CDR3 contains 14 residues. CDR1 is SGHTA, CDR2 FQGNSA, per germline. For the CDR3, the DNA is TGTGCCAGCAAACCCGGGGACACAACCTACGAGCAGTACTTC. Protein sequence: CASKPGDTTYEQYF.

This clonotype has a count of ten or more. V gene TRBV12-3 or TRBV12-4 combines with J gene TRBJ2-5; the D gene is possibly TRBD2 (5 bases). CDR3 length equals 14 residues. The V end lost 3 bases, the J end lost 0 bases, and 8 bases lay between the germline ends. CDR3 nucleotide sequence: TGTGCCAGCAGTTTTTTACTAGACCAAGAGACCCAGTACTTC. Amino acids: CASSFLLDQETQYF.

Details on this clonotype: This sequence may be a read error, since a much larger clone differs from it by one base. V gene TRBV29-1 combines with J gene TRBJ2-1; D may match TRBD1 or TRBD2 (5 bases each). The CDR3 extends over 13 amino acids. Germline values: CDR1 SQVTM, CDR2 ANQGSEA. The CDR3 loop is CSVGTGPWNEQSF. The CDR3 DNA is TGCAGCGTGGGTACGGGGCCGTGGAATGAGCAGTCCTTC.

In this sample, this clonotype turned up a few times. This chain links TRBV6-2 or TRBV6-3 with TRBJ1-1; D not certain. Trimming cost V 3 bases and J 10 bases, with 21 bases left between them. Germline-derived CDR1 and CDR2 are MNHEY and SVGEGT. This CDR3 is 15 amino acids long. The CDR3 DNA reads TGTGCCAGCAGTTATTCCCCCCACCAAATCCCTGGAGCTTTCTTT. This gives the protein CASSYSPHQIPGAFF.

This clonotype appeared many times. J is TRBJ2-1 and V is TRBV3-1; 15 bases are a match to TRBD2. The germline V gene has CDR1 LGHDT and CDR2 YNNKEL (reference sequence). J lost 2 bases, V lost 4 bases, and 0 bases had no gene match. The CDR3 sequence is 16 residues long. CDR3 DNA: TGTGCCAGCAGCCGGACTAGCGGGGGGGCCTACAATGAGCAGTTCTTC. Protein sequence: CASSRTSGGAYNEQFF.

This clonotype has just a few counts. The gene calls are TRBV28 and TRBJ2-6; possibly TRBD1 or TRBD2 for D (5 bases each). Trimming took 4 bases from V and 0 from J, leaving 13 bases between them. CDR1 MDHEN and CDR2 SYDVKM come from the germline V gene. The CDR3 spans 17 residues. CDR3 sequence (DNA): TGTGCCAGCAGTTCCGGGACCTTTGTCTCTGGGGCCAACGTCCTGACTTTC. This codes for CASSSGTFVSGANVLTF.

This clonotype came up a few times. The J gene is TRBJ1-2, the V gene TRBV12-3 or TRBV12-4, with 8 bases fitting TRBD1. This CDR3 spans 13 amino acids. J gave up 7 bases and V 5 bases, and 6 bases lay outside the gene matches. CDR3 nucleotides: TGTGCCAGCAGTCTCCAGGGGGCGTCTGGCTACACCTTC. Translated: CASSLQGASGYTF.

The chain combines TRBV20-1 with TRBJ2-6; TRBD2 aligns across 8 bases. CDR1 and CDR2 from the germline V gene are DFQATT and SNEGSKA (reference sequence). The CDR3 length is 16 residues. The V and J ends lost 3 bases and 3 bases, in that order; junction bases with no gene match: 7. The CDR3 sequence: CSARAGGEFGANVLTF. CDR3 DNA: TGCAGTGCTAGGGCGGGGGGCGAATTTGGGGCCAACGTCCTGACTTTC.

The chain uses TRBV6-5 and TRBJ2-3; the match to TRBD2 covers 11 bases. CDR3 length: 16 residues. With 2 bases clipped from V and 4 bases from J, the junction kept 5 bases outside the gene matches. The germline V gene has CDR1 MNHEY and CDR2 SVGAGI. The DNA for the CDR3 is TGTGCCAGCAGTTACCTTGTAGCGGGAGGGTCAGATACGCAGTATTTT. This translates into CASSYLVAGGSDTQYF.

This clonotype has only a few counts. This chain links TRBV4-3 with TRBJ2-1; weak D call: TRBD1 (6 bases). Trimming stripped 2 bases from V and 3 bases from J, with 11 bases between. Germline lookup yields CDR1 LGHNA and CDR2 YSLEER. CDR3 length: 15 residues. CDR3 sequence (DNA): TGCGCCAGCAGCCAACTCCGGGACAACTACAATGAGCAGTTCTTC. Its translation: CASSQLRDNYNEQFF.

This clonotype came up a few times. Its ends do not fully match the called genes, so a read error is possible. The gene calls are TRBV20-1 and TRBJ2-5, with 7 bases that match TRBD2. This CDR3 has 10 residues. The germline V gene encodes CDR1 DFQATT and CDR2 SNEGSKA (reference sequence). The CDR3 loop reads CGLAAETQYF. CDR3 DNA sequence: TGTGGGCTAGCGGCGGAGACCCAGTACTTC.

The V call is TRBV11-2, the J call TRBJ2-3, with TRBD1 matching 7 bases. Germline trimming cut 5 bases from V and 2 bases from J; bases unmatched to any gene: 7. In germline, CDR1 is SGHAT, CDR2 FQNNGV. This CDR3 has 15 amino acids. CDR3 protein: CASSQRQGVTDTQYF. CDR3 sequence (DNA): TGTGCCAGCAGCCAACGGCAGGGGGTCACAGATACGCAGTATTTT.

The table lists this clonotype with many counts. The V call is TRBV18, the J call TRBJ2-2; 7 bases agree with TRBD1. This CDR3 comprises 14 residues. The germline CDR1 and CDR2 sequences are KGHSH and LQKENI. After removal of 3 bases from V and 4 bases from J, the junction contained 2 bases not matched to a gene. The CDR3 region is CASSPSGGTGELFF. The CDR3, as DNA: TGTGCCAGCTCACCTTCAGGGGGCACCGGGGAGCTGTTTTTT.

This clonotype turned up a few times. The chain links TRBV28 to TRBJ2-5; 8 bases fit TRBD2. The CDR3 consists of 16 residues. V trimming: 5 bases; J trimming: 0 bases; junction bases outside the gene matches: 8. Germline V CDR1 and CDR2: MDHEN, SYDVKM. CDR3 region: CASSPSGLGDQETQYF. The CDR3 DNA sequence: TGTGCCAGCAGTCCGTCGGGACTAGGGGACCAAGAGACCCAGTACTTC. Combining the CDR3 with reference TRBV28 and TRBJ2-5 gives the whole variable domain DVKVTQSSRYLVKRTGEKVFLECVQDMDHENMFWYRQDPGLGLRLIYFSYDVKMKEKGDIPEGYSVSREKKERFSLILESASTNQTSMYLCASSPSGLGDQETQYFGPGTRLLVL.

V is TRBV15 and J is TRBJ2-3, with 8 bases that match TRBD2. The V gene end was trimmed by 2 bases and the J gene end by 4 bases; junction bases not matched to a gene: 5. There are 15 residues in the CDR3. Germline CDR1 is LNHNV and CDR2 is YYDKDF (reference sequence). CDR3 amino acids: CATSRPATSADTQYF. The DNA of the CDR3 is TGTGCCACCAGCAGACCGGCGACTAGCGCAGATACGCAGTATTTT.

This clonotype turned up a few times. The rearrangement links TRBV7-8 to TRBJ1-2, with TRBD1 identical over 8 bases. CDR1 and CDR2 from the germline V gene are SGHVS and FQNEAQ. V lost 5 bases, J lost 5 bases, and 10 bases stayed unmatched. The CDR3 runs 15 residues. The CDR3 nucleotides read TGTGCCAGCAGCCCCCCCCGGACAGGGAGATATGGCTACACCTTC. Protein sequence: CASSPPRTGRYGYTF. Using reference TRBV7-8 and TRBJ1-2 for the parts outside the CDR3, the full variable domain is GAGVSQSPRYKVAKRGQDVALRCDPISGHVSLFWYQQALGQGPEFLTYFQNEAQLDKSGLPSDRFFAERPEGSVSTLKIQRTQQEDSAVYLCASSPPRTGRYGYTFGSGTRLTVV.

The chain combines TRBV14 with TRBJ2-3; D is ambiguous. Trimming shortened V by 0 bases and J by 10 bases, and 14 bases separated the two germline ends. Per the germline V gene, CDR1 is SGHDN and CDR2 is FVKESK. This CDR3 region has 14 residues. CDR3 DNA sequence: TGTGCCAGCAGCCAAGATTTAACGACGGTTCCGCAGTATTTT. Translating it yields CASSQDLTTVPQYF.

This chain joins TRBV12-3 or TRBV12-4 and TRBJ2-1, with 8 bases that match TRBD2. CDR3 length: 14 amino acids. V shed 7 bases and J 10 bases; nucleotides not matched to a gene: 12. The CDR3 here is CASKWAGGGGEQFF. In DNA form, the CDR3 reads TGTGCCAGCAAGTGGGCGGGGGGTGGTGGGGAGCAGTTCTTC.

V and J are TRBV20-1 and TRBJ2-2; tentatively, D is TRBD2 (6 bases). The germline V gene encodes CDR1 DFQATT and CDR2 SNEGSKA (reference sequence). Trimming took off 3 bases at V and 5 bases at J, with 16 bases between the two ends. The CDR3 sequence is 15 residues long. Written as DNA, the CDR3 is TGCAGTGCTAGGTCTAGGCTAGGAGGGACCGGGGAGCTGTTTTTT. Translating gives CSARSRLGGTGELFF.

The rearrangement links TRBV7-8 to TRBJ2-5; 7 bases agree with TRBD2. V trimming: 2 bases; J trimming: 2 bases; junction bases outside the gene matches: 5. Per the germline V gene, CDR1 is SGHVS and CDR2 is FQNEAQ. The CDR3 has 15 amino acids. The CDR3 sequence is CASSLRGLVQETQYF. Written as DNA, the CDR3 is TGTGCCAGCAGCTTACGAGGACTAGTTCAAGAGACCCAGTACTTC.

This clonotype has just a few counts. V gene TRBV5-1 combines with J gene TRBJ2-1, with D possibly TRBD1 on 6 matching bases. CDR3 size: 14 residues. V was clipped by 2 bases and J by 4 bases, with 10 bases between them. CDR1 and CDR2 from the germline V gene are SGHRS and YFSETQ. Here the CDR3 reads CASSLRDIYNEQFF. The CDR3 nucleotides are TGCGCCAGCAGCTTACGGGACATTTACAATGAGCAGTTCTTC.

The chain carries TRBV5-1 and TRBJ2-1, with D unresolved. The CDR3 is 15 residues long. V gave up 1 base and J gave up 4 bases, with 12 bases separating them. From germline, CDR1 is SGHRS and CDR2 YFSETQ. CDR3 coding DNA: TGCGCCAGCAGCTTGAACATCGGCCCTTACAATGAGCAGTTCTTC. Translated: CASSLNIGPYNEQFF.

The gene calls are TRBV20-1 and TRBJ2-3; the match to TRBD2 covers 7 bases. Germline values: CDR1 DFQATT, CDR2 SNEGSKA (reference sequence). The V gene end was trimmed by 5 bases and the J gene end by 2 bases; junction bases not matched to a gene: 13. The CDR3 loop spans 16 amino acids. CDR3 residues: CSALQLAPPPTDTQYF. CDR3 in DNA: TGCAGTGCTTTACAACTAGCGCCGCCGCCCACAGATACGCAGTATTTT.